These 3 T cell receptor beta chains share one sample of origin, sequenced in a study of T cell responses to AZD1222 COVID-19 vaccine. Some clones are missing from TCRdb's copy, which holds only in-frame ones; the method was immunoSEQ multiplex PCR. The data contain around 100,000 clones, around 94% of them singletons. The sample here was peripheral blood, taken on day 0 of AZD1222 vaccination. The receptors were sampled from an adult in good health.

The chain couples TRBV19 to TRBJ2-5, with D maybe TRBD2 (5 bases). This CDR3 spans 16 amino acids. V was cut by 3 bases and J by 0 bases, with 14 bases left in between. The germline V gene encodes CDR1 LNHDA and CDR2 SQIVND (reference sequence). CDR3: CASSISRRGYQETQYF. The CDR3 DNA follows: TGTGCCAGTAGTATTTCCAGAAGAGGGTACCAAGAGACCCAGTACTTC.

The chain has TRBV28 and TRBJ1-2, with TRBD1 matching 7 bases. The V segment lost 5 bases and the J segment 8 bases; nucleotides outside the gene matches: 20. Germline loops: CDR1 MDHEN, CDR2 SYDVKM. The CDR3 is made up of 17 amino acids. This CDR3 reads CASSMMRNRGGYGGYTF. DNA of the CDR3: TGTGCCAGCAGTATGATGAGGAACAGGGGAGGGTACGGCGGCTACACCTTC.

V is TRBV5-1 and J is TRBJ1-2, with D possibly TRBD1 on 5 matching bases. The V and J ends lost 0 bases and 1 base respectively, with 7 bases between them. CDR1 is SGHRS, CDR2 YFSETQ, per germline. The CDR3 length is 14 residues. The CDR3 is CASSLGQINYGYTF. The CDR3 DNA reads TGCGCCAGCAGCTTGGGACAGATTAACTATGGCTACACCTTC.